One TCR beta chain is described in this entry. The source of the sample is a study of blood T cell repertoires in COVID-19. About the research overall: There were acute and convalescent COVID-19 samples, and they came from the United States, Italy and Spain. T cells, B-cell-depleted T cells, or PBMCs provided the cDNA or gDNA that served as material.

Authors' analysis steps: Estimated nucleated cell counts came from reference gene primer amplification. Profiling relied on immunoSEQ multiplex PCR, and the TCRdb table lists in-frame clones only, not all of them. That table is the source of V, J and clone size, and D and trimming were worked out from the DNA. Of 70,000 to 75,000 clones in the sample, 70% to 85% are singletons; the top ten hold 1.8%. Trimming removed 6 bases at V and 8 bases at J, with 13 bases between. Germline values: CDR1 MDHEN, CDR2 SYDVKM. There are 13 residues in the CDR3. The sample comprised peripheral blood. This sequence was found in a woman aged 55 to 70 with acute or convalescent COVID-19. The chain links TRBV28 to TRBJ1-4; D is ambiguous. The CDR3 DNA is TGTGCCAGCAGCCGGGGTGTTCGGGAAAAACTGTTTTTT. This gives the protein CASSRGVREKLFF.